This T cell receptor (beta chain) was identified during a study of blood T cell repertoires in COVID-19. Whole-study context: Samples representing acute and convalescent COVID-19 were sourced from the United States, Italy and Spain.

Clinical histories supplied by participants themselves formed the basis of cohort assignment. The length of the CDR3 is 13 residues. With V trimmed by 2 bases and J by 6 bases, 2 bases remained unmatched. Germline CDR1 reads SGDLS; CDR2 reads YYNGEE. Measured with immunoSEQ multiplex PCR; TCRdb has only the in-frame clones, and not every one. Of 250,000 to 350,000 clones listed, around 85% were seen once; the top ten hold 6% to 6.5%. The chain uses TRBV9 and TRBJ1-2; 9 bases align to TRBD1. The origin of this receptor is a woman aged 40 to 49 who had recovered from COVID-19. The sequenced sample consisted of PBMCs or T cells enriched from blood (not recorded which). The CDR3 loop is CASSVGQGHGYTF. The CDR3 DNA sequence: TGTGCCAGCAGCGTGGGACAGGGCCATGGCTACACCTTC.